The 9 T cell receptor delta chains listed next were all sequenced from one sample in a study of gamma-delta T cells after stem cell transplantation. TCRdb re-processed the RT-PCR reads via CATT. This sample has over a thousand delta-chain clones, with around 1.9% found just once. The sequencing sample was made of gamma-delta T cells. The receptor set was obtained from a human donor. It is not recorded whose cells these are; they may come from a transplant donor.

This clone was observed a handful of times. The protein in TCRdb stems from a much larger clone and differs at residue 12 from this DNA's translation, likely a read error; here the protein is translated from the DNA. The chain uses TRDV1 and TRDJ1; tentative D call: TRDD3 (5 bases). Germline V gene sequence: CDR1 TSWWSYY, CDR2 QGS. The CDR3 is 18 residues long. V was cut by 3 bases and J by 1 base, with 21 bases left in between. The CDR3 DNA reads as TGTGCTCTTGGGGACAGTACCAAGGGCGGGGAGTGCACCGATAAACTCATCTTT. Translation: CALGDSTKGGECTDKLIF.

Relative to its sample, this clone is medium-sized. One base away lies a much larger clone, so this may be a sequencing read error. The V and J genes are TRDV2 and TRDJ1; unclear D gene. The V gene lost 1 base and the J gene lost 0 bases, with 23 bases spanning the gap. The V gene's germline CDR1 is GEAIGNYY and CDR2 EKD. The CDR3 runs to 19 residues. DNA of the CDR3: TGTGCCTGTGACACGGTAACGAATGGTGTGGAGACGCACACCGATAAACTCATCTTT. Its translation is CACDTVTNGVETHTDKLIF.

Of note for this clone: This likely stems from a read error, as it lies one base from a far larger clone. This same CDR3 is encoded by further DNA sequences in the sample. V usage is TRDV1 and J usage is TRDJ1; D is possibly TRDD3 (6 bases). Germline V gene lookup returns CDR1 TSWWSYY and CDR2 QGS. V was shortened by 1 base and J by 0 bases, with 18 bases between the two germline ends. There are 18 residues in the CDR3. The CDR3 DNA is TGTGCTCTTGGGGAACCTCCGATACTGGGAGCTCACACCGATAAACTCATCTTT. Its translation: CALGEPPILGAHTDKLIF.

This clone was seen a handful of times. TCRdb has a much larger clone's protein, which differs at residue 6 from the translation of this DNA, likely because of a read error; what is shown is the protein translated from the DNA. The rearrangement links TRDV1 to TRDJ1; TRDD2 or TRDD3 may be the D gene (5 bases each). V was shortened by 1 base and J by 4 bases, with 34 bases between the two germline ends. This CDR3 has 22 amino acids. Germline lookup yields CDR1 TSWWSYY and CDR2 QGS. The CDR3 reads CALGERLPSPYWNIEALDKLIF. The CDR3 DNA reads as TGTGCTCTTGGGGAACGCCTACCATCGCCCTACTGGAATATAGAAGCCCTCGATAAACTCATCTTT.

This clone has just a few counts. Since a far larger clone is one base different, this is likely a read error. Other nucleotide sequences from this sample produce the same CDR3. The rearrangement links TRDV2 to TRDJ1; the match to TRDD3 covers 13 bases. Per germline, CDR1 GEAIGNYY and CDR2 EKD. The CDR3 extends over 22 amino acids. Here the CDR3 DNA reads TGTGCCTGTGACCAATCGTACTGGGGGATACGTAGTACGCCATCGTACACCGATAAGCTCATCTTT. This sequence encodes CACDQSYWGIRSTPSYTDKLIF.

On this clone itself: The amino acid sequence in TCRdb belongs to a much larger clone and departs from this DNA's translation at residue 11, likely a sequencing read error; the sequence shown is translated from the DNA. J is TRDJ1 and V is TRDV2; 10 nucleotides match TRDD3. This CDR3 is 16 amino acids long. Losses at the gene ends were 7 bases for V and 4 bases for J; bases not matched to a gene: 14. The germline V gene encodes CDR1 GEAIGNYY and CDR2 EKD. CDR3 in DNA: TGTGCCTGCCAAAGCCTTGGGGGATACCTCAACGATAAACTCATCTTT. As protein: CACQSLGGYLNDKLIF.

A few counts support this clone. The mismatch at residue 12 between this DNA's translation and the TCRdb protein of a much larger clone likely reflects a read error; the protein shown is translated from the DNA. V is TRDV2 and J is TRDJ1, with D uncertain. Germline V gives CDR1 GEAIGNYY, CDR2 EKD. With 1 base removed from V and 0 bases from J, the gap between germline ends came to 23 bases. CDR3 length: 19 residues. For the CDR3, the DNA is TGTGCCTGTGACACGGTAACGAATGGTGTGGAGAAGTACACCGATAAACTCATCTTT. Translated: CACDTVTNGVEKYTDKLIF.

This clone has a handful of counts. Translating this DNA gives a protein that differs at residue 9 from the TCRdb one, which belongs to a much larger clone; a read error is likely, and the protein shown is this translation. The CDR3 here is CACDTLGDIGARADKLIF. The CDR3 region has the DNA TGTGCCTGTGACACCTTGGGGGATATAGGAGCGAGGGCCGATAAACTCATCTTT. The chain joins TRDV2 to TRDJ1; 9 bases line up with TRDD3. The CDR3 covers 18 residues. Unmatched junction bases numbered 13, after V lost 0 bases and J lost 3 bases. Germline V lookup: CDR1 GEAIGNYY, CDR2 EKD.

This clone appeared a few times. TCRdb assigns this DNA the protein of a much larger clone, which departs from its translation at residue 16; this likely reflects a read error, and the protein shown comes from translating the DNA. The chain joins TRDV2 to TRDJ1, with TRDD3 matching 8 bases. This CDR3 region has 20 residues. Per germline, CDR1 GEAIGNYY and CDR2 EKD. The CDR3 region is CACDTPRSWGTELYTGKLIF. CDR3 nucleotides: TGTGCCTGTGACACCCCCCGTTCCTGGGGGACCGAATTGTACACCGGTAAACTCATCTTT.